This section outlines one T cell receptor beta chain sequence together with its context. TCRdb independently ran MiXCR on the RT-PCR reads; one entry per CDR3 protein. In the table there are almost 700,000 distinct CDR3 sequences, 12% to 15% of which are singletons. Source material: memory CD4+ T cells from blood. The sequence was obtained from a female donor in good health, serving as a healthy control.

The CDR3 sequence: CSGGAFLNTEAFF. The CDR3 DNA reads TGCAGCGGTGGGGCCTTTCTGAACACTGAAGCTTTCTTT. The chain couples TRBV29-1 to TRBJ1-1, with D possibly being TRBD1 (5 bases). The length of the CDR3 is 13 residues. V was pared by 7 bases and J by 0 bases, with 12 bases between. Germline loops: CDR1 SQVTM, CDR2 ANQGSEA.